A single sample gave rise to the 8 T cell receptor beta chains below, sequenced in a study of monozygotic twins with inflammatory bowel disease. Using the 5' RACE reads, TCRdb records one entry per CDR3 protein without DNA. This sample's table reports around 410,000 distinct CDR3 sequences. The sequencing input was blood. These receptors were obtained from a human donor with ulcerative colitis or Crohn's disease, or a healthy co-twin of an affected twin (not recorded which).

The CDR3 spells CASSPTRNYNSPLHF. The gene calls are TRBV18 and TRBJ1-6. Germline V gene sequence: CDR1 KGHSH, CDR2 LQKENI. This CDR3 comprises 15 residues.

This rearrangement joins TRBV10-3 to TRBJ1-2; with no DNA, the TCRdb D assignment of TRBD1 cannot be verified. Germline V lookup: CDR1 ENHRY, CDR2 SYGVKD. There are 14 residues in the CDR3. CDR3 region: CAISQTGTVNGYTF.

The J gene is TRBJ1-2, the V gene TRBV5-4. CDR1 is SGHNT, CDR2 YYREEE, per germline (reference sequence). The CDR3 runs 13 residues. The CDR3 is CASSLVADVGYTF.

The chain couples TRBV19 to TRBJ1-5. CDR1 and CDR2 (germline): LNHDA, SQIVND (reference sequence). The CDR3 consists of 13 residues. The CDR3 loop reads CASMRTVNQPQHF.

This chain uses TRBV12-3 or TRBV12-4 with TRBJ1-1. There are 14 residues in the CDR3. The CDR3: CASFLSSLNTEAFF.

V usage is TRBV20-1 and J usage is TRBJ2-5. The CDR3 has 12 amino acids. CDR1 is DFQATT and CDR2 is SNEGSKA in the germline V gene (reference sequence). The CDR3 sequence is CSARLRQETQYF.

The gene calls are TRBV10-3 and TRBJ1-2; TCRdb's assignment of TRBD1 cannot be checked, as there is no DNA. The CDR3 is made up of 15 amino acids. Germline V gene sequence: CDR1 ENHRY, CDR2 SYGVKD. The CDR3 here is CAITPGQSSPFGYTF.

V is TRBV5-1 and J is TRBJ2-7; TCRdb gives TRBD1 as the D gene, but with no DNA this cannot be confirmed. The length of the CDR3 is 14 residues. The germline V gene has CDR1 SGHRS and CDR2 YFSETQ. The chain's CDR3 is CASSSRGQAYEQYF.